The clone carrying this TCR beta chain was detected only a few times. What it binds is not known. This record belongs to a study of human T cells and chemical hapten exposure. MiXCR was run by TCRdb on the RACE reads, yielding one entry per CDR3 protein. Here the sample spans about 80,000 distinct CDR3 sequences, approximately 10% being singletons. This CDR3 comprises 12 residues. The V gene lost 5 bases and the J gene lost 8 bases, with 13 bases spanning the gap. The germline gives CDR1 SQVTM, CDR2 ANQGSEA. Sample time point: patch test 2, 6 weeks after DPC sensitization. The treatment is: therapeutic diphenylcyclopropenone sensitization with weekly scalp DPC. Findings and limits, study-wide: Following DPC sensitization, TCRs present above 1 in 1000 frequency showed no change.

This sample comprised whole blood, obtained in connection with sensitization to the hapten diphenylcyclopropenone (DPC). The chain has TRBV29-1 and TRBJ2-1, with D unclear. This receptor was identified in a man aged 18 to 29 with alopecia areata. Some clones in this sample may be carry-over from other donors' samples. CDR3 nucleotides: TGCAGCGTTTTATGGAACATGGATGAGCAGTTCTTC. Translating it yields CSVLWNMDEQFF.